This is a list of T cell receptor beta chains from one sample in a study of blood T cells in healthy people across ages. TCRdb analysed the 5' RACE reads with MiXCR anew, one entry per CDR3 protein. The profile covers about 680,000 distinct CDR3 sequences, with 45% to 50% appearing a single time and roughly 31% taken by the ten largest. The specimen sequenced was blood. The source is a woman aged 55-69 years in good health. The CDR3 runs from the conserved cysteine through the conserved F or W. The order of the fields is D gene, clone size, J gene, V gene, CDR3 DNA, CDR3 protein. The D gene is left open where the match is weak. A row's size may be missing; if present it is once, few, many or a size class.

>TRBD1|few|TRBJ2-7|TRBV20-1
TGCAGTGCTTCCCGGACACGGGACAGGGGCTACGAGCAGTACTTC
CSASRTRDRGYEQYF
>TRBD1|NA|TRBJ1-2|TRBV9
TGTGCCAGCAGCGTCATGACAGGGTTGGATGGCTACACCTTC
CASSVMTGLDGYTF
>NA|NA|TRBJ2-7|TRBV28
TGTGCCAGCAACCGGGGTACAGGGAACTACGAGCAGTACTTC
CASNRGTGNYEQYF
>TRBD2|NA|TRBJ2-7|TRBV12-3/TRBV12-4
TGTGCCAGCAGCCCTAGCGGGAGGGGATACGAGCAGTACTTC
CASSPSGRGYEQYF
>NA|NA|TRBJ2-7|TRBV6-5
TGTGCCAGCAGTTACTCGAGGGGTTTGCAGTACTTC
CASSYSRGLQYF
>NA|few|TRBJ2-1|TRBV7-2
TGTGCCAGCAGCCCCGCGGGGCAGAGGGATGAGCAGTTCTTC
CASSPAGQRDEQFF
>NA|NA|TRBJ2-3|TRBV5-1
TGCGCCAGCAGCGGCGGGAAACCGACAGATACGCAGTATTTT
CASSGGKPTDTQYF
>TRBD2|NA|TRBJ2-7|TRBV7-9
TGTGCCAGCAGCCCCGCCACCGGTAGCGGGGCCTACGAGCAGTACTTC
CASSPATGSGAYEQYF
>NA|NA|TRBJ2-7|TRBV29-1
TGCAGCGTTGACCGCGGGGACTCTTCCGAGCAGTACTTC
CSVDRGDSSEQYF
>TRBD2|NA|TRBJ2-1|TRBV29-1
TGCAGCGTTGAAGGGGGGGGATGGGGGTACAATGAGCAGTTCTTC
CSVEGGGWGYNEQFF
>TRBD1|NA|TRBJ1-5|TRBV20-1
TGCAGTGCCCGAGCGGTGTCAGGGGGCTCCTTTTTGGGCAATCAGCCCCAGCATTTT
CSARAVSGGSFLGNQPQHF
>NA|NA|TRBJ2-3|TRBV5-1
TGCGCCAGCAGCTTGGGTGGGGCGTACACAGATACGCAGTATTTT
CASSLGGAYTDTQYF
>NA|NA|TRBJ2-5|TRBV9
TGTGCTAGCAGCGTAGGGTCCAGGGAAGAGACCCAGTACTTC
CASSVGSREETQYF
>TRBD2|few|TRBJ2-1|TRBV10-3
TGTGCCATCAGCCTGACTAGCGGGAGCGGAGGATCCTACAATGAGCAGTTCTTC
CAISLTSGSGGSYNEQFF
>NA|few|TRBJ2-5|TRBV5-1
TGCGCCAGCAGCTTGTCAGCCGCCTCAGGCCAAGAGACCCAGTACTTC
CASSLSAASGQETQYF
>NA|NA|TRBJ2-5|TRBV6-6
TGTGCCGGCAGTGGTCGAATGGGGGTGTACCAAGAGACCCAGTACTTC
CAGSGRMGVYQETQYF
>NA|few|TRBJ2-3|TRBV20-1
TGCAGTGCTAGACTAGGACCCACAGATACGCAGTATTTT
CSARLGPTDTQYF
>NA|NA|TRBJ2-1|TRBV6-5
TGTGCCAGCAGTTACTCCTTTCGCTCGGGCTACAATGAGCAGTTCTTC
CASSYSFRSGYNEQFF
>NA|few|TRBJ2-3|TRBV20-1
TGCAGTGCTAGACCCAGAGTGGGAGTAGATACGCAGTATTTT
CSARPRVGVDTQYF
>TRBD1|few|TRBJ2-7|TRBV29-1
TGCAGCGCCGGACAGGGGACCGACTACGAGCAGTACTTC
CSAGQGTDYEQYF
>TRBD1|few|TRBJ2-5|TRBV18
TGTGCCAGCTCACCACGGGAGTCAGGGGGAAGGCAAGAGACCCAGTACTTC
CASSPRESGGRQETQYF
>TRBD2|few|TRBJ2-7|TRBV7-2
TGTGCCAGCAGCTTCCCTGAACTAGCGGGGTCCGACGAGCAGTACTTC
CASSFPELAGSDEQYF
>NA|NA|TRBJ2-7|TRBV10-3
TGTGCCATCAGCCCAAACACAAGGACTTACAATGAGCAGTACTTC
CAISPNTRTYNEQYF
>TRBD2|NA|TRBJ2-7|TRBV7-2
TGTGCCAGCAGCACCCGACTAGCGGAAGTGGCCTACGAGCAGTACTTC
CASSTRLAEVAYEQYF
>TRBD1|NA|TRBJ2-7|TRBV10-3
TGTGCCATCAAGTCAGGGGGTGGAACCTACGAGCAGTACTTC
CAIKSGGGTYEQYF
>TRBD1|few|TRBJ1-2|TRBV14
TGTGCCAGCAGCCGCCTCGGACAGGGGGAATTTGGCTACACCTTC
CASSRLGQGEFGYTF
>NA|NA|TRBJ2-7|TRBV7-9
TGTGCCAGCATCCGGCCGGTCAGCCCTTCCTACAATGAGCAGTACTTC
CASIRPVSPSYNEQYF
>NA|NA|TRBJ2-1|TRBV3-1
TGTGCCAGCACCTCCTTGGATGAGCAGTTCTTC
CASTSLDEQFF